The following is a TCR beta chain sequence with its context. Its antigen specificity is not known. Qualities for individual bases were not recorded, and no much larger clone is one base off. CD8 naive samples were obtained by positive selection for CCR7 among CD45RO-negative cells, yielding a CD45RA+CCR7+ population from which TemRA cells were excluded. The donors were healthy, HIV-negative adults who had no recently reported acute infections or vaccinations. All donors were Caucasian adults living in Nashville, Tennessee, USA. After blood collection by leukapheresis, PBMCs were isolated using Ficoll-Histopaque density gradient centrifugation and then cryopreserved in the vapor phase of liquid nitrogen. Analytical flow cytometry was used to check the purity and quantity of each magnetically sorted T cell population. Each sorted fraction had its genomic DNA isolated and then quantified by UV absorbance on a Nanodrop 2000c.

Spanning cysteine to phenylalanine, the CDR3 consists of 10 amino acids. Only the CDR3 DNA stays, 30 bases, in frame from base 1. V is shortened by 3 bases, J by 3 bases, and the region joining them spans 2 bases. Per the germline V gene, SQVTM is the CDR1 and ANQGSEA is the CDR2. Using the deep immunoSEQ assay, TCR CDR3 regions were amplified from genomic DNA by multiplex PCR. Extracted genomic DNA from each cell subset was spread evenly across all wells of several immunoSEQ 96-well plates, with each plate serving as a replicate. Each replicate PCR for sorted subsets received roughly 0.2 ug genomic DNA, equal to 30,000 or so T cell genomes. Purified libraries were quantified with a Qubit 3.0 fluorometer, sized on a Bioanalyzer 2100, and re-quantified with the KAPA Library Quantification kit. Every immunoSEQ 96-well plate was sequenced on a dedicated single-read 150-cycle Illumina NextSeq 550 flow cell. As for the original processing: Because the immunoSEQ output included only junctional sequences and no quality scores, the filtering could not be the same as the filtering used for full-length reads. To assign V/J genes and CDR3, sequences were annotated against IMGT germline references using PyIR, a Python wrapper for IgBLAST v1.9. Reads were removed for weak V/J assignments (E-value above 1e-6), missing CDR3, stop codons, out-of-frame junctions, or ambiguous translated residues. V3J clonotypes were defined by identical inferred V gene, J gene, and CDR3 amino acid sequence. Percentage overlap between repertoires was computed as shared unique clonotypes divided by the size of the smaller repertoire. Richness of each repertoire was evaluated using RTK rarefaction, the Chao1 estimator, and Recon v2.1 estimates of unobserved clonotypes. Generation probabilities for all TCRbeta clonotypes obtained by the gDNA method from a handful of donors were computed using OLGA. Imported from immuneACCESS, the table was reduced by TCRdb to in-frame sequences with V and J called. These copies leave out some clones; in studies compared against another copy, an unresolved V gene accounts for under half, and the cause of the remainder is not known. That table supplies the V and J calls and clone size; D and trimming were determined from the DNA. Present in this sample are over 2 million clones, about 95% of which were seen just once. Jointly, the top ten make up approximately 1.2% of the sample.

This entry comes from a study of shared clonotypes between healthy human individuals (dated by TCRdb to between 2020 and 2021). About the study as a whole: A couple of women and three men aged 18 to 49 years were included in the cohort. To increase sequencing depth and limit assay-specific biases, different laboratories used diverse techniques to prepare libraries and sequence TCR repertoires. Per donor, leukapheresis produced somewhere between about 0.94 and 9 billion PBMCs. The study deeply sequenced blood TCR repertoires of five healthy adults to estimate repertoire size and the extent of clonotype sharing between individuals. For each donor, three plates each were used for CD4 naive and CD4 memory, two plates were used for CD8 naive, and one plate was used for CD8 memory. Here is what the overall study found, with its caveats: Roughly 5% of naive CD4, 3.5% of naive CD8, approximately 2% of memory CD4, and 0.35% to 0.4% of memory CD8 clonotypes were shared across a few donors. Even with the large sequencing depth, rarefaction of the sorted-subset datasets indicated that sequencing was incomplete. Naive subsets generally had larger estimated clonotype richness than memory subsets did. Based on pairwise subsampling, the degree of clonotype sharing among donors was expected to be affected by sequencing depth. Compared with non-shared clonotypes, clonotypes shared by all four sorted-subset donors had higher generation probabilities. The genetic and exposure-history diversity represented was limited by the small number of donors. Sampling was limited to blood, and TCR repertoires in tissue likely differ from TCR repertoires in blood.

The rearranged chain carries TRBV29-1 and TRBJ1-1, with the D gene not clear enough to name. The clonotype was recovered from a man aged 18 to 30 in good health. The material sequenced was naive CD8+ T cells sorted from blood. What the cell subset or site label conveys for this sample: CD45RA+CCR7+. The CDR3 reads as follows: CSVEYTEAFF. The DNA sequence is given as TGCAGCGTTGAGTACACTGAAGCTTTCTTT.